A single sample gave rise to the 31 T cell receptor beta chains below, sequenced in a study of shared clonotypes between healthy human individuals. Using immunoSEQ multiplex PCR, the repertoire was profiled, and TCRdb retains in-frame clones only, with some absent. The sample has 2 million to 2.5 million clones; 90% to 95% are singletons. Source material: naive CD4+ T cells sorted from blood. Subset noted: CD45RA+ positively selected. These receptors were obtained from a man between 18 and 35 years old in good health.

The rearrangement uses TRBV5-1 and TRBJ2-5; no clear D gene. CDR3 length: 13 amino acids. Germline CDR1 SGHRS, CDR2 YFSETQ. Trimming took 5 bases from V and 1 from J, leaving 9 bases between them. DNA for the CDR3: TGCGCCAGCAGGGTAGGGCTCCAAGAGACCCAGTACTTC. Protein: CASRVGLQETQYF.

On this clone: This CDR3 is also generated by other DNA sequences in the sample. The gene calls are TRBV7-2 and TRBJ2-7; D possibly uses TRBD1 or TRBD2 (5 bases each). Germline CDR1 reads SGHTA; CDR2 reads FQGNSA. Trimming left V 1 base short and J 0 bases short, with 7 bases between. This CDR3 comprises 14 residues. CDR3 in amino acids: CASSLVGTSYEQYF. CDR3 in DNA: TGTGCCAGCAGCTTAGTGGGGACCTCCTACGAGCAGTACTTC.

The chain carries TRBV5-1 and TRBJ1-4; D is uncertain. Germline CDR1 is SGHRS and CDR2 is YFSETQ. The V end was cut by 3 bases, the J end by 4 bases, with 10 bases between. CDR3 length: 14 residues. In DNA, the CDR3 is TGCGCCAGCAGCTCTAGGGTGGATAATGAAAAACTGTTTTTT. This gives the protein CASSSRVDNEKLFF.

The J gene is TRBJ2-5, the V gene TRBV10-3, with 12 bases identical to TRBD2. The CDR3 runs 14 residues. Looked up from germline, CDR1 is ENHRY and CDR2 is SYGVKD. V shed 7 bases, J shed 4 bases, and the junction held 4 bases outside the gene matches. In DNA form, the CDR3 reads TGTGCCATCACCCCTAGCGGGAGGGCAGAGACCCAGTACTTC. Translation: CAITPSGRAETQYF.

Regarding this clone: The junction departs from germline at one end; a sequencing error may be responsible. This chain connects TRBV5-1 to TRBJ1-1; 7 positions agree with TRBD1. CDR1 is SGHRS and CDR2 is YFSETQ in the germline V gene. The CDR3 is made up of 14 amino acids. DNA of the CDR3: TGCGCCAGCACCTTGGAGGGGGCAGGGACTGAAGCTTTCTTT. Protein: CASTLEGAGTEAFF.

J is TRBJ1-2 and V is TRBV5-1; D is undetermined. CDR1 and CDR2 from the germline V gene are SGHRS and YFSETQ. The CDR3 is 14 residues long. Trimming cost V 4 bases and J 0 bases, with 10 bases left between them. The chain's CDR3 is CASSPVSPNYGYTF. Here the CDR3 DNA reads TGCGCCAGCAGCCCCGTCAGCCCTAACTATGGCTACACCTTC.

This clone was observed a few times. This sample also contains other DNA sequences that code for the same CDR3. The chain is built from TRBV7-2 and TRBJ1-1; 7 nucleotides match TRBD1. Germline V lookup: CDR1 SGHTA, CDR2 FQGNSA. Trimming removed 4 bases from V and 1 base from J; junction bases left unmatched: 0. The CDR3 sequence is 13 residues long. CDR3 nucleotide sequence: TGTGCCAGCAGCTACAGGGGGAACACTGAAGCTTTCTTT. Translating it yields CASSYRGNTEAFF.

V and J are TRBV5-1 and TRBJ1-1; no clear D. The V and J ends lost 3 bases and 2 bases respectively, with 17 bases between them. The CDR3 is made up of 16 amino acids. Germline V gene sequence: CDR1 SGHRS, CDR2 YFSETQ. CDR3 protein: CASSSGRILRNTEAFF. The DNA of the CDR3 is TGCGCCAGCAGCTCTGGACGGATCCTCAGAAACACTGAAGCTTTCTTT.

As for this clone: The sample has other DNA sequences that encode this CDR3 too. The genes are TRBV30 and TRBJ2-5, with D hard to call. Germline V gives CDR1 GTSNPN, CDR2 SVGIG (reference sequence). The CDR3 extends over 11 amino acids. Trimming took off 2 bases at V and 4 bases at J, with 5 bases between the two ends. The CDR3 is CAWSSGETQYF. As DNA, the CDR3 is TGTGCCTGGAGTTCCGGAGAGACCCAGTACTTC.

The chain couples TRBV19 to TRBJ2-1; possibly TRBD1 for D (6 bases). Germline V gene data show CDR1 as LNHDA and CDR2 as SQIVND (reference sequence). This CDR3 contains 15 residues. Between the trimmed V and J ends, which lost 4 bases and 0 bases, there was a span of 10 bases. Here the CDR3 reads CASSNDRTSYNEQFF. CDR3 bases: TGTGCCAGTAGTAACGACAGGACCTCCTACAATGAGCAGTTCTTC.

V usage is TRBV19 and J usage is TRBJ1-2; 10 bases are shared with TRBD1. Trimming cost V 8 bases and J 4 bases; bases outside gene matches: 13. The CDR3 spans 16 residues. Germline V gives CDR1 LNHDA, CDR2 SQIVND (reference sequence). CDR3 loop: CASQIPGQGISYGYTF. The CDR3 nucleotides are TGTGCCAGTCAAATTCCGGGACAGGGGATCAGCTATGGCTACACCTTC.

The chain combines TRBV5-4 with TRBJ2-7; TRBD1 aligns across 7 bases. The CDR3 length is 15 residues. V gave up 4 bases and J gave up 0 bases; unmatched junction bases: 7. Per the germline V gene, CDR1 is SGHNT and CDR2 is YYREEE (reference sequence). The CDR3 DNA reads as TGTGCCAGCAGCCCGGACAGGTGGAGCTCCTACGAGCAGTACTTC. This codes for CASSPDRWSSYEQYF.

The V gene is TRBV28, the J gene TRBJ1-3; 8 bases align to TRBD1. Per germline, CDR1 MDHEN and CDR2 SYDVKM. CDR3 length: 17 amino acids. The J segment lost 0 bases and the V segment lost 5 bases, leaving 9 bases of the junction unmatched. CDR3 bases: TGTGCCAGCAGTCCCAAGGGACAGGCAATCTCTGGAAACACCATATATTTT. This gives the protein CASSPKGQAISGNTIYF.

The chain is built from TRBV6-6 and TRBJ2-5; the match to TRBD1 covers 7 bases. Trimming removed 5 bases from V and 1 base from J; junction bases left unmatched: 7. CDR1 is MNHNY, CDR2 SVGAGI, per germline (reference sequence). The CDR3 is 15 residues long. CDR3 bases: TGTGCCAGCAGTCACCGCGACAGGGCCCAAGAGACCCAGTACTTC. Translated: CASSHRDRAQETQYF.

This clone was recorded a few times. The sample carries other DNA sequences with the same CDR3. The chain couples TRBV30 to TRBJ1-2; TRBD1 matches 8 bases. V trimming: 4 bases; J trimming: 3 bases; junction bases outside the gene matches: 1. The CDR3 loop spans 12 amino acids. CDR1 is GTSNPN, CDR2 SVGIG, per germline (reference sequence). The CDR3 DNA sequence: TGTGCCTGGACAGGGGGCGACTATGGCTACACCTTC. As protein: CAWTGGDYGYTF. Complete variable domain (other parts from reference TRBV30 and TRBJ1-2): SQTIHQWPATLVQPVGSPLSLECTVEGTSNPNLYWYRQAAGRGLQLLFYSVGIGQISSEVPQNLSASRPQDRQFILSSKKLLLSDSGFYLCAWTGGDYGYTFGSGTRLTVV.

V gene TRBV6-1 combines with J gene TRBJ1-1, with 8 bases matching TRBD1. The CDR3 runs to 14 residues. Germline-derived CDR1 and CDR2 are MNHNS and SASEGT. J was trimmed by 5 bases and V by 10 bases; bases with no gene match: 12. DNA of the CDR3: TGTGCCACAAACTCAGGGGGCGCTGGAACTGAAGCTTTCTTT. It encodes CATNSGGAGTEAFF.

Regarding this clone: Other nucleotide sequences from this sample produce the same CDR3. The chain combines TRBV10-3 with TRBJ2-2; D is unresolved. Trimming took 4 bases from V and 4 from J, leaving 4 bases between them. The CDR3 has 12 residues. CDR1 is ENHRY, CDR2 SYGVKD, per germline. The DNA of the CDR3 is TGTGCCATCAGTGGCGTCACCGGGGAGCTGTTTTTT. It codes for CAISGVTGELFF.

This chain uses TRBV4-1 with TRBJ2-2, with 7 positions matching TRBD1. With 0 bases clipped from V and 6 bases from J, the junction kept 4 bases outside the gene matches. The CDR3 totals 15 residues. Germline lookup yields CDR1 MGHRA and CDR2 YSYEKL. CDR3 in amino acids: CASSQEGQSAGELFF. CDR3 nucleotide sequence: TGCGCCAGCAGCCAAGAGGGACAGTCGGCCGGGGAGCTGTTTTTT.

This sequence joins TRBV6-5 and TRBJ1-5, with TRBD1 matching over 10 bases. V lost 0 bases to trimming and J lost 9 bases; unmatched junction nucleotides: 2. The CDR3 covers 14 residues. Germline V gives CDR1 MNHEY, CDR2 SVGAGI. The DNA for the CDR3 is TGTGCCAGCAGTTACTCGGGACAGGGGAGGCCCCAGCATTTT. Its translation is CASSYSGQGRPQHF.

The V and J genes are TRBV5-1 and TRBJ1-5, with TRBD1 identical over 9 bases. This CDR3 region has 15 residues. CDR1 is SGHRS, CDR2 YFSETQ, per germline. After removal of 4 bases from V and 5 bases from J, the junction contained 7 bases not matched to a gene. The DNA of the CDR3 is TGCGCCAGCAGCCCAACAGGGGGCGTCTATCAGCCCCAGCATTTT. Translation: CASSPTGGVYQPQHF.

The chain couples TRBV5-3 to TRBJ2-3, with D unresolved. TRBV5-3 is designated an ORF whose function remains uncertain. The V and J ends lost 2 bases and 0 bases respectively, with 16 bases between them. The CDR3 covers 17 residues. The CDR3 sequence: CARSLINRSLSTDTQYF. Written as DNA, the CDR3 is TGTGCCAGAAGCTTAATCAATCGGAGCCTAAGCACAGATACGCAGTATTTT.

The chain carries TRBV11-2 and TRBJ2-5; the match to TRBD1 covers 8 bases. V lost 1 base to trimming and J lost 1 base; unmatched junction nucleotides: 5. CDR1 is SGHAT and CDR2 is FQNNGV in the germline V gene. The CDR3 is 16 residues long. Here the CDR3 reads CASSLAPGQGQETQYF. DNA of the CDR3: TGTGCCAGCAGCTTAGCCCCAGGACAGGGCCAAGAGACCCAGTACTTC.

The V gene is TRBV2, the J gene TRBJ2-6; perhaps TRBD1 as D (6 bases). The CDR3 has 15 amino acids. Trimming took 8 bases from V and 2 from J, leaving 13 bases between them. In germline, CDR1 is SNHLY, CDR2 FYNNEI. CDR3: CASQVAGAGANVLTF. The DNA of the CDR3 is TGTGCCAGCCAGGTGGCAGGGGCTGGGGCCAACGTCCTGACTTTC.

This clone was counted once. This could be a read error, since a much larger clone is one nucleotide away. The chain joins TRBV5-8 to TRBJ1-2; D is ambiguous. Germline-derived CDR1 and CDR2 are SGHTS and YDEGEE. Trimming cost V 3 bases and J 7 bases, with 7 bases left between them. The CDR3 sequence is 11 residues long. The CDR3 loop reads CASSSDRGYTF. The CDR3 DNA reads TGTGCCAGCAGCTCTGATCGTGGCTACACCTTC.

Details on this clone: The sample contains more than one DNA sequence encoding this CDR3. The chain joins TRBV18 to TRBJ2-2, with a possible D match to TRBD1 (6 bases). Germline-derived CDR1 and CDR2 are KGHSH and LQKENI. The CDR3 runs 16 residues. With 0 bases removed from V and 0 bases from J, the gap between germline ends came to 8 bases. The CDR3: CASSPPRGSNTGELFF. The CDR3 coding sequence is TGTGCCAGCTCACCACCTAGGGGGTCGAACACCGGGGAGCTGTTTTTT.

The chain recombines TRBV27 with TRBJ2-3; 10 bases fit TRBD2. CDR3 length: 15 amino acids. Germline assignment: CDR1 MNHEY and CDR2 SMNVEV (reference sequence). V dropped 2 bases and J dropped 6; count of bases not matched to a gene: 5. The CDR3 here is CASSLPAGGRDTQYF. The CDR3 nucleotides are TGTGCCAGCAGTTTACCAGCGGGAGGGCGGGATACGCAGTATTTT.

The chain combines TRBV27 with TRBJ2-3, with 7 nucleotides matching TRBD1. The CDR3 runs 15 residues. Looked up from germline, CDR1 is MNHEY and CDR2 is SMNVEV (reference sequence). Trimming cost V 7 bases and J 0 bases; bases outside gene matches: 7. The CDR3 nucleotides are TGTGCCAGCATTTCAGGACAGGCTAGCACAGATACGCAGTATTTT. This encodes CASISGQASTDTQYF.

The chain joins TRBV10-1 to TRBJ2-1, with D perhaps TRBD2 (5 bases). The CDR3 covers 18 residues. Deletions cut 5 bases from V and 4 bases from J, with 24 bases between. Germline values: CDR1 WNHNN, CDR2 SYGVQD (reference sequence). As DNA, the CDR3 is TGCGCCAGCAGTAAGACTAACCACCAGTCCCTGGGTTACAATGAGCAGTTCTTC. It is translated as CASSKTNHQSLGYNEQFF.

About this clone: Other DNA sequences in the same sample also yield this CDR3. J is TRBJ2-3 and V is TRBV5-1; D remains unclear. Deletions cut 0 bases from V and 0 bases from J, with 8 bases between. The CDR3 runs to 15 residues. CDR1 and CDR2 (germline): SGHRS, YFSETQ. The CDR3 region is CASSLGTVSTDTQYF. The CDR3 DNA follows: TGCGCCAGCAGCTTGGGGACCGTTAGCACAGATACGCAGTATTTT.

The rearrangement links TRBV7-2 to TRBJ2-7; D is uncertain. Germline V gene lookup returns CDR1 SGHTA and CDR2 FQGNSA. V lost 5 bases, J lost 9 bases, and 20 bases lay in between. The CDR3 sequence is 14 residues long. CDR3 nucleotides: TGTGCCAGCAGCCAAGGACCCACTTTGGGCCGGCAGTACTTC. Amino acids: CASSQGPTLGRQYF.

This clone has just one count. J is TRBJ2-7 and V is TRBV18; 9 bases match TRBD1. J was trimmed by 7 bases and V by 3 bases; bases with no gene match: 7. CDR1 KGHSH and CDR2 LQKENI come from the germline V gene. This CDR3 is built from 14 residues. The CDR3 sequence is CASSPDRGSKEQYF. The CDR3 DNA follows: TGTGCCAGCTCACCGGACAGGGGTTCAAAAGAGCAGTACTTC.